The 24 T cell receptor beta chains in this list originate from one sample, sequenced in a study of Ad26.COV2.S vaccination and SARS-CoV-2 variants. Assay: immunoSEQ multiplex PCR; the TCRdb copy retains only in-frame clones and omits some. This sample yields over 400,000 clones, of which about 92% are seen a single time; 1.5% to 2% belongs to the top ten. The sample's treatment: roughly 20 received Ad26.COV2.S at low or high dose, single or two shots; five or six received placebo; per-sample allocation not given. All samples were drawn on day 63, counting from the first vaccine or placebo injection. Sequenced material: peripheral blood, taken in a trial of Ad26.COV2.S vaccine versus placebo. The receptor set was obtained from a person aged 18-65 years who received the Ad26.COV2.S COVID-19 vaccine or a placebo.

This clone was counted once. The chain is built from TRBV5-4 and TRBJ2-5; D possibly uses TRBD1 or TRBD2 (6 bases each). V dropped 2 bases and J dropped 5 bases, with 19 bases sitting between them. The CDR3 is 16 residues long. Germline assignment: CDR1 SGHNT and CDR2 YYREEE (reference sequence). DNA of the CDR3: TGTGCCAGCAGCTTCTTGGGGGGCGGCGCTATGGAGACCCAGTACTTC. Encoded protein: CASSFLGGGAMETQYF.

The rearrangement joins TRBV11-2 to TRBJ2-7; either TRBD1 or TRBD2 may fit D (5 bases each). V was pared by 3 bases and J by 3 bases, with 12 bases between. CDR1 is SGHAT and CDR2 is FQNNGV in the germline V gene. This CDR3 is built from 14 residues. The CDR3 protein is CASSFEGIGYEQYF. In nucleotides, the CDR3 is TGTGCCAGCAGCTTCGAGGGGATCGGCTACGAGCAGTACTTC.

This chain links TRBV14 with TRBJ1-6; no definite D call. The length of the CDR3 is 16 residues. CDR1 and CDR2 (germline): SGHDN, FVKESK. V lost 3 bases and J lost 9, with 18 bases in between. CDR3 DNA: TGTGCCAGCAGCCACCTAGGACCGGCTTGGGGTTCACCCCTCCACTTT. Protein sequence: CASSHLGPAWGSPLHF.

V usage is TRBV11-2 and J usage is TRBJ2-3; 7 positions agree with TRBD1. Looked up from germline, CDR1 is SGHAT and CDR2 is FQNNGV. This CDR3 comprises 17 residues. The junction had 13 bases not matched to a gene; V was cut back by 5 bases and J by 2 bases. CDR3 sequence (DNA): TGTGCCAGCAGCCCCGGGCCGGGACAGCCTTACACAGATACGCAGTATTTT. It encodes CASSPGPGQPYTDTQYF.

The chain uses TRBV19 and TRBJ2-7; 9 bases align to TRBD1. Germline CDR1 and CDR2: LNHDA and SQIVND (reference sequence). V gave up 4 bases and J gave up 5 bases; unmatched junction bases: 15. CDR3 length equals 17 residues. This CDR3 is CASSTVLVGTGNHEQYF. The CDR3 DNA reads TGTGCCAGTAGTACGGTCCTAGTTGGGACAGGGAACCACGAGCAGTACTTC.

The rearrangement links TRBV5-4 to TRBJ1-1; no reliable D call. Germline values: CDR1 SGHNT, CDR2 YYREEE (reference sequence). The CDR3 is 13 residues long. Trimming cost V 0 bases and J 3 bases, with 6 bases left between them. CDR3: CASSLVMDTEAFF. CDR3 coding DNA: TGTGCCAGCAGCTTGGTAATGGACACTGAAGCTTTCTTT.

The chain joins TRBV2 to TRBJ2-5; no firm D call. The germline V gene encodes CDR1 SNHLY and CDR2 FYNNEI. The CDR3 covers 14 residues. Trimming left V 4 bases short and J 1 base short, with 10 bases between. Here the CDR3 reads CASSALASQETQYF. Written as DNA, the CDR3 is TGTGCCAGCAGTGCCCTGGCCTCCCAAGAGACCCAGTACTTC.

The J gene is TRBJ1-6, the V gene TRBV18; the match to TRBD1 covers 7 bases. This CDR3 is built from 18 residues. The V gene's germline CDR1 is KGHSH and CDR2 LQKENI. V was pared by 6 bases and J by 4 bases, with 15 bases of the junction left unmatched. The chain's CDR3 is CASSAIGQVASYNSPLHF. The CDR3 DNA follows: TGTGCCAGCTCCGCGATCGGACAGGTAGCCAGTTATAATTCACCCCTCCACTTT. Based on the CDR3 plus reference TRBV18 and TRBJ1-6, the full variable domain is NAGVMQNPRHLVRRRGQEARLRCSPMKGHSHVYWYRQLPEEGLKFMVYLQKENIIDESGMPKERFSAEFPKEGPSILRIQQVVRGDSAAYFCASSAIGQVASYNSPLHFGNGTRLTVT.

This chain connects TRBV5-1 to TRBJ2-1, with 8 bases lining up with TRBD1. Germline lookup yields CDR1 SGHRS and CDR2 YFSETQ. Trimming at V came to 4 bases and at J to 3 bases, leaving 6 bases not matched to a gene. This CDR3 spans 15 amino acids. The CDR3: CASSRDRSGYNEQFF. The CDR3 DNA is TGCGCCAGCAGCAGGGACAGGTCGGGCTACAATGAGCAGTTCTTC.

The chain links TRBV7-9 to TRBJ2-1, with D perhaps being TRBD1 or TRBD2 (5 bases each). The CDR3 loop spans 18 amino acids. Germline values: CDR1 SEHNR, CDR2 FQNEAQ (reference sequence). V lost 1 base to trimming and J lost 3 bases, with 19 bases between them. The CDR3: CASSLEGTGIGLYNEQFF. For the CDR3, the DNA is TGTGCCAGCAGCTTAGAAGGGACGGGCATTGGCCTCTACAATGAGCAGTTCTTC.

V is TRBV19 and J is TRBJ1-6; possibly TRBD1 for D (6 bases). The CDR3 consists of 14 residues. The germline V and J ends were trimmed by 6 bases and 10 bases, with 16 bases remaining between them. Per the germline V gene, CDR1 is LNHDA and CDR2 is SQIVND (reference sequence). CDR3 sequence: CASRGGQTGSPLHF. The CDR3 DNA sequence: TGTGCCAGTAGGGGGGGCCAGACGGGGTCACCCCTCCACTTT.

J is TRBJ2-3 and V is TRBV7-6; D not certain. Germline CDR1 is SGHVS and CDR2 is FNYEAQ. The CDR3 is made up of 14 amino acids. The ends were cut back, 0 bases at V and 0 bases at J, with 4 bases in the middle. CDR3 sequence: CASSLAASTDTQYF. CDR3 in DNA: TGTGCCAGCAGCTTAGCGGCTAGCACAGATACGCAGTATTTT.

The chain uses TRBV30 and TRBJ2-7; the match to TRBD1 covers 9 bases. There are 15 residues in the CDR3. CDR1 is GTSNPN, CDR2 SVGIG, per germline (reference sequence). With 0 bases clipped from V and 3 bases from J, the junction kept 6 bases outside the gene matches. CDR3 protein: CAWSVGTGLVYEQYF. DNA of the CDR3: TGTGCCTGGAGTGTAGGGACAGGGCTAGTCTACGAGCAGTACTTC.

The chain joins TRBV6-4 to TRBJ2-7, with 9 bases matching TRBD1. Germline V gene sequence: CDR1 MRHNA, CDR2 SNTAGT. This CDR3 has 15 residues. The V segment lost 2 bases and the J segment 4 bases; nucleotides outside the gene matches: 6. For the CDR3, the DNA is TGTGCCAGCAGTGACGGTTTGGGACAGGGATACGAGCAGTACTTC. This sequence encodes CASSDGLGQGYEQYF.

The chain has TRBV6-5 and TRBJ2-7; 9 bases are a match to TRBD1. Germline CDR1 reads MNHEY; CDR2 reads SVGAGI. CDR3 length equals 15 residues. With V trimmed by 6 bases and J by 6 bases, 12 bases remained unmatched. The DNA for the CDR3 is TGTGCCAGCAGCCTAAACGCTGGGACAGGGCGCGAGCAGTACTTC. This codes for CASSLNAGTGREQYF.

V and J are TRBV29-1 and TRBJ1-2, with TRBD1 identical over 7 bases. CDR3 size: 13 residues. V was pared by 3 bases and J by 3 bases, with 4 bases of the junction left unmatched. The V gene's germline CDR1 is SQVTM and CDR2 ANQGSEA. CDR3 nucleotide sequence: TGCAGCGTTGACAGGGGGACGGACTATGGCTACACCTTC. This codes for CSVDRGTDYGYTF.

This sequence joins TRBV7-9 and TRBJ1-1, with D possibly TRBD1 on 5 matching bases. The CDR3 covers 13 residues. CDR1 and CDR2 (germline): SEHNR, FQNEAQ (reference sequence). Trimming shortened V by 4 bases and J by 2 bases, and 8 bases separated the two germline ends. The CDR3 nucleotides read TGTGCCAGCAGCTGGGACGGAAACACTGAAGCTTTCTTT. This encodes CASSWDGNTEAFF.

V and J are TRBV4-1 and TRBJ2-3; D remains unclear. This CDR3 spans 16 amino acids. Trimming took off 0 bases at V and 4 bases at J, with 14 bases between the two ends. Germline V gives CDR1 MGHRA, CDR2 YSYEKL. CDR3 in amino acids: CASSQDLGRGADTQYF. The CDR3, as DNA: TGCGCCAGCAGCCAAGATTTGGGTAGAGGTGCAGATACGCAGTATTTT.

The J gene is TRBJ1-1, the V gene TRBV3-1 (or the pseudogene TRBV3-2); D remains ambiguous. Germline assignment: CDR1 LGHDT and CDR2 YNNKEL (reference sequence). The CDR3 covers 14 residues. V lost 4 bases and J lost 4, with 13 bases in between. This CDR3 reads CASSLDWAGTEAFF. CDR3 coding DNA: TGTGCCAGCAGCCTGGACTGGGCCGGCACTGAAGCTTTCTTT.

The chain joins TRBV7-2 to TRBJ1-6; D unclear. Germline values: CDR1 SGHTA, CDR2 FQGNSA. This CDR3 is 15 amino acids long. Trimming pared 1 base from V and 10 bases from J, leaving 14 bases between. CDR3 residues: CASSLVVGSGSPLHF. Here the CDR3 DNA reads TGTGCCAGCAGCTTAGTGGTGGGTTCGGGATCACCCCTCCACTTT.

This clone was recorded only once. This chain links TRBV9 with TRBJ2-3, with TRBD2 identical over 10 bases. With V trimmed by 3 bases and J by 7 bases, 11 bases remained unmatched. There are 16 residues in the CDR3. Per germline, CDR1 SGDLS and CDR2 YYNGEE. CDR3 residues: CASSDPPGTSVNTQYF. CDR3 nucleotides: TGTGCCAGCAGCGACCCCCCCGGGACTAGCGTGAATACGCAGTATTTT.

The rearrangement uses TRBV5-1 and TRBJ2-5; D could derive from TRBD1 or TRBD2 (6 bases each). This CDR3 contains 16 residues. Trimming removed 1 base from V and 2 bases from J, with 15 bases in between. Germline V gene data show CDR1 as SGHRS and CDR2 as YFSETQ. The DNA of the CDR3 is TGCGCCAGCAGCTTGATTGTGGGGGGACAACAAGAGACCCAGTACTTC. This translates into CASSLIVGGQQETQYF.

In nucleotides, the CDR3 is TGTGCCAGCAGTTACTCTACCGACAGGGATACTACCAAAAACATTCAGTACTTC. Protein product: CASSYSTDRDTTKNIQYF. The genes are TRBV6-2 or TRBV6-3 and TRBJ2-4; 7 nucleotides align to TRBD1. The CDR3 is 18 residues long. Trimming removed 0 bases from V and 2 bases from J; junction bases left unmatched: 10. Germline V CDR1 and CDR2: MNHEY, SVGEGT.

This rearrangement joins TRBV19 to TRBJ2-7, with TRBD2 identical over 11 bases. CDR1 LNHDA and CDR2 SQIVND come from the germline V gene (reference sequence). V was clipped by 5 bases and J by 3 bases; unmatched bases: 6. CDR3 length equals 15 residues. CDR3 protein: CASSALAGGDYEQYF. The CDR3 DNA sequence: TGTGCCAGTAGTGCTCTAGCGGGGGGAGACTACGAGCAGTACTTC.